The text below deals with one TCR beta chain. After removal of 8 bases from V and 3 bases from J, the junction contained 13 bases not matched to a gene. The length of the CDR3 is 15 residues. Germline values: CDR1 SNHLY, CDR2 FYNNEI. Authors' data handling: Using reference gene primer amplification, nucleated cell counts were estimated. Measured with immunoSEQ multiplex PCR; TCRdb has only the in-frame clones, and not every one. The V and J calls and clone size come from that table; D and trimming were worked out from the DNA. The sample includes 85,000 to 120,000 clones, around nine tenths of them seen just once. The data stem from a study of blood T cell repertoires in COVID-19. Turning to the study itself: Collection of acute and convalescent COVID-19 samples took place in the United States, Italy and Spain. The analysed material was cDNA or gDNA that came from T cells, B-cell-depleted T cells, or PBMCs.

Sequencing was done on a sample of peripheral blood. The sequence came from a man aged 50-59 years with active or convalescent COVID-19. J is TRBJ2-7 and V is TRBV2; 7 bases fit TRBD2. Here the CDR3 reads CASLNGASGNYEQYF. The CDR3 bases are TGTGCCAGCTTGAACGGGGCTAGCGGAAACTACGAGCAGTACTTC.